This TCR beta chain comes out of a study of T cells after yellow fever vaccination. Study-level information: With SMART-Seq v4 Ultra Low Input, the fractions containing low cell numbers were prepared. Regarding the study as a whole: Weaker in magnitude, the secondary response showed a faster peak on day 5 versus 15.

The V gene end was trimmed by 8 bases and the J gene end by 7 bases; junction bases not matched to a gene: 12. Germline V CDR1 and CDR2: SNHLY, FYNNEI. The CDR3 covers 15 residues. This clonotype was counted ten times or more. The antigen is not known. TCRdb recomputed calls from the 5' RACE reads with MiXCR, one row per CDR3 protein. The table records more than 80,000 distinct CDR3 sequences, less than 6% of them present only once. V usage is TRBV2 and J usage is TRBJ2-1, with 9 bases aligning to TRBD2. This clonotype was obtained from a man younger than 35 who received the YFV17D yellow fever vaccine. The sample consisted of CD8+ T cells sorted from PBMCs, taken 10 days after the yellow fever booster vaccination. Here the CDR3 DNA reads TGTGCCAGCCCGCGGGTAGCGGGGGTAGAGAATGAGCAGTTCTTC. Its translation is CASPRVAGVENEQFF. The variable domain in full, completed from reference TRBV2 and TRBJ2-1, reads EPEVTQTPSHQVTQMGQEVILRCVPISNHLYFYWYRQILGQKVEFLVSFYNNEISEKSEIFDDQFSVERPDGSNFTLKIRSTKLEDSAMYFCASPRVAGVENEQFFGPGTRLTVL.